This T cell receptor beta chain originates from a study of T cells after yellow fever vaccination. The wider study: The SMART-Seq v4 Ultra Low Input method served to prepare the low-cell-number fractions.

Whole-study findings and limits: It was the secondary response that reached its peak faster, day 5 versus 15, but it was weaker. Contamination of FACS-sorted repertoires by abundant clonotypes from the bulk population could occur.

Generation of TCR cDNA used 5'RACE template switching (which added a universal primer site and UMIs). MiXCR, applied by TCRdb to the 5' RACE reads, yields one record per CDR3 protein. Of 300,000 to 400,000 distinct CDR3 sequences detected, roughly 8% appear once; the ten largest clones hold approximately 18%. Points on this clonotype: Its target is not known.

With V trimmed by 6 bases and J by 7 bases, 15 bases remained unmatched. The CDR3 covers 17 residues. Germline V gene data show CDR1 as SEHNR and CDR2 as FQNEAQ (reference sequence). The sample was PBMCs, taken roughly seven weeks after the first yellow fever vaccination. The rearrangement links TRBV7-9 to TRBJ1-6; 7 bases agree with TRBD1. The TCR comes from a man between 18 and 35 years old who received the YFV17D yellow fever vaccine. CDR3 amino acids: CASSSAGLGGVNSPLHF. The CDR3 coding sequence is TGTGCCAGCAGTTCGGCCGGTCTAGGGGGCGTGAATTCACCCCTCCACTTT.